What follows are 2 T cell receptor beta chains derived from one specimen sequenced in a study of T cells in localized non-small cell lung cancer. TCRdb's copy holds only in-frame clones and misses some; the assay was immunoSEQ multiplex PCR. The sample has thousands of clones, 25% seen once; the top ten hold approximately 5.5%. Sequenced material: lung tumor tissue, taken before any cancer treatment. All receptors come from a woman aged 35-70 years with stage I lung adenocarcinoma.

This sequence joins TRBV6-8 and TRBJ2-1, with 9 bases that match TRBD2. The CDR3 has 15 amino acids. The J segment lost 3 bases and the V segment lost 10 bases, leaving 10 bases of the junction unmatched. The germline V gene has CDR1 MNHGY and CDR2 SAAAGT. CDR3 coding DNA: TGTGCCACCCAAATGACTAGCGGAAACTACAATGAGCAGTTCTTC. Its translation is CATQMTSGNYNEQFF.

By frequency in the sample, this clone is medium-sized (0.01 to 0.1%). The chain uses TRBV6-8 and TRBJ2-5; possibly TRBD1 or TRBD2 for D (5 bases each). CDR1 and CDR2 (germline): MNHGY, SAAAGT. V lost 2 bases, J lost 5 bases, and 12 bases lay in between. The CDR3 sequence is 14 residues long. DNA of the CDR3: TGTGCCAGCAGTTACATGGGGACGCGGGAGACCCAGTACTTC. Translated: CASSYMGTRETQYF.